These 10 T cell receptor beta chains came from one sample sequenced in a study of cytomegalovirus exposure and HLA in healthy donors. The PCR had 60 Vbeta and 13 Jbeta primers. TCRdb's copy holds only in-frame clones and misses some; the assay was immunoSEQ multiplex PCR. The table records about 90,000 clones, around four fifths of them present only once. Sequenced material: PBMCs. Source of these receptors: a boy aged 5 to 17 in good health and CMV-seronegative.

V gene TRBV28 combines with J gene TRBJ2-7; the match to TRBD1 covers 9 bases. This CDR3 has 15 amino acids. The trim removed 5 bases at V and 4 bases at J, leaving 9 bases unmatched. Per the germline V gene, CDR1 is MDHEN and CDR2 is SYDVKM. The CDR3 here is CASSLYGQGRYEQYF. In nucleotides, the CDR3 is TGTGCCAGCAGTCTCTACGGACAGGGGAGGTACGAGCAGTACTTC.

The chain joins TRBV7-8 to TRBJ2-7; 7 bases match TRBD2. This CDR3 contains 15 residues. From germline, CDR1 is SGHVS and CDR2 FQNEAQ. V lost 5 bases, J lost 4 bases, and 11 bases stayed unmatched. DNA of the CDR3: TGTGCCAGCAGCATGTTCTGGGGGGGAGCGTACGAGCAGTACTTC. This codes for CASSMFWGGAYEQYF.

The rearrangement joins TRBV11-2 to TRBJ2-5, with 9 bases lining up with TRBD2. From germline, CDR1 is SGHAT and CDR2 FQNNGV. The CDR3 spans 15 residues. V dropped 3 bases and J dropped 2; count of bases not matched to a gene: 4. The CDR3 is CASSFSGRPQETQYF. The CDR3 DNA is TGTGCCAGCAGCTTTAGCGGGAGACCACAAGAGACCCAGTACTTC. Filled out from reference TRBV11-2 and TRBJ2-5, the complete variable domain reads EAGVAQSPRYKIIEKRQSVAFWCNPISGHATLYWYQQILGQGPKLLIQFQNNGVVDDSQLPKDRFSAERLKGVDSTLKIQPAKLEDSAVYLCASSFSGRPQETQYFGPGTRLLVL.

By proportion, this clone is medium-sized. This chain connects TRBV7-9 to TRBJ2-1; possibly TRBD2 for D (6 bases). Trimming left V 1 base short and J 9 bases short, with 16 bases between. The CDR3 consists of 15 residues. Germline V lookup: CDR1 SEHNR, CDR2 FQNEAQ (reference sequence). The CDR3 region has the DNA TGTGCCAGCAGCTTAGAGGGAGGACTCGCGCGTGAGCAGTTCTTC. Its protein is CASSLEGGLAREQFF.

This clone was detected only a few times. The chain recombines TRBV4-3 with TRBJ2-2, with 7 positions matching TRBD2. CDR3 length: 16 amino acids. Losses at the gene ends were 0 bases for V and 3 bases for J; bases not matched to a gene: 4. The V gene's germline CDR1 is LGHNA and CDR2 YSLEER. The CDR3 DNA is TGCGCCAGCAGCCAAGATCTAGCGGACCACACCGGGGAGCTGTTTTTT. Protein: CASSQDLADHTGELFF.

This rearrangement joins TRBV7-3 to TRBJ2-7, with D possibly matching TRBD2 (6 bases). V shed 2 bases and J shed 5 bases, with 13 bases lying between them. The germline CDR1 and CDR2 sequences are SGHTA and FQGTGA. This CDR3 is built from 14 residues. The CDR3 region is CASSLQPTRNEQYF. The CDR3, as DNA: TGTGCCAGCAGCTTACAGCCGACTAGGAACGAGCAGTACTTC. The full variable domain, completed using reference TRBV7-3 and TRBJ2-7, is GAGVSQTPSNKVTEKGKYVELRCDPISGHTALYWYRQSLGQGPEFLIYFQGTGAADDSGLPNDRFFAVRPEGSVSTLKIQRTERGDSAVYLCASSLQPTRNEQYFGPGTRLTVT.

J is TRBJ1-1 and V is TRBV7-9, with TRBD1 matching 11 bases. V was clipped by 3 bases and J by 5 bases; unmatched bases: 5. Per the germline V gene, CDR1 is SEHNR and CDR2 is FQNEAQ (reference sequence). This CDR3 has 15 amino acids. DNA for the CDR3: TGTGCCAGCAGCTTCCCGGGACAGGGGGTAACTGAAGCTTTCTTT. Translation gives CASSFPGQGVTEAFF.

This chain links TRBV13 with TRBJ1-2; D uncertain. CDR3 length: 15 residues. CDR1 is PRHDT, CDR2 FYEKMQ, per germline (reference sequence). The V and J ends lost 5 bases and 5 bases respectively, with 18 bases between them. The CDR3 loop reads CASSTKARIWYGYTF. The CDR3 bases are TGTGCCAGCAGCACAAAGGCCAGGATTTGGTATGGCTACACCTTC.

The rearrangement joins TRBV4-1 to TRBJ1-4; 8 nucleotides align to TRBD1. Per the germline V gene, CDR1 is MGHRA and CDR2 is YSYEKL. The trim removed 3 bases at V and 6 bases at J, leaving 12 bases unmatched. The CDR3 consists of 17 residues. The CDR3 DNA sequence: TGCGCCAGCAGCCACCCTAGGACAGGGAGGGAGGATGAAAAACTGTTTTTT. Residues: CASSHPRTGREDEKLFF.

The rearrangement joins TRBV9 to TRBJ1-3; no clear D. Germline CDR1 SGDLS, CDR2 YYNGEE. V was shortened by 3 bases and J by 0 bases, with 7 bases between the two germline ends. CDR3 length equals 14 residues. The DNA for the CDR3 is TGTGCCAGCAGCGCTGACTTCTCTGGAAACACCATATATTTT. Its protein is CASSADFSGNTIYF.